This T cell receptor beta chain appears in the sequencing data of a study of blood T cells in healthy people across ages. The overall study: Per two T cells, template switching captured roughly one barcoded beta molecule.

Study outcomes and limitations: It was not known whether donors were CMV positive (a possible confounder of expanded clonotype changes).

Germline lookup yields CDR1 SGHAT and CDR2 FQNNGV. This CDR3 is built from 14 residues. Concerning this clonotype: Its antigen is currently unknown. Relative to the germline gene, one junction end is altered; a read error may explain this.

A J-beta primer mix and a sample-barcoded 5' primer were used in a second PCR of roughly 7 to 12 cycles. Tags on each cDNA molecule came from a template-switch adaptor with 12 random nucleotides. TCRdb reprocessed the 5' RACE reads via MiXCR and lists one record per CDR3 protein. Among under 1 million distinct CDR3 sequences, approximately 48% were seen once, and the ten largest hold about 21%. The chain uses TRBV11-2 and TRBJ2-7; D may be TRBD2 (5 bases). The sequencing sample was made of blood. This TCR was sampled from a man aged 55 to 70 in good health. The CDR3 sequence is CASSLTGNSYQQYF. Written as DNA, the CDR3 is TGTGCCAGCAGCTTAACGGGGAACTCCTACCAGCAGTACTTC.